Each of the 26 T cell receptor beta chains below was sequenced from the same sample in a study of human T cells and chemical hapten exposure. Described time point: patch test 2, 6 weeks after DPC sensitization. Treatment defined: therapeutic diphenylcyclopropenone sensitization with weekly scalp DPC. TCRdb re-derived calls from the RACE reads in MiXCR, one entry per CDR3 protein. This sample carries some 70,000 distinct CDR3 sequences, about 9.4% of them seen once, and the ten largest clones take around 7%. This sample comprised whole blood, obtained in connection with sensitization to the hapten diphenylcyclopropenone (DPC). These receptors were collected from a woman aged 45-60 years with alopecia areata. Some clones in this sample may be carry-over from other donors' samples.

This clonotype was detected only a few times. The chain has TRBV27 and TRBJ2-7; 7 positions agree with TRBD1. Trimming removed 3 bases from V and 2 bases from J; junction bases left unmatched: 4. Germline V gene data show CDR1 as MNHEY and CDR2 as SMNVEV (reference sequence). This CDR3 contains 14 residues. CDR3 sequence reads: CASSFRGPTYEQYF. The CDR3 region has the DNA TGTGCCAGCAGTTTTAGGGGGCCCACCTACGAGCAGTACTTC.

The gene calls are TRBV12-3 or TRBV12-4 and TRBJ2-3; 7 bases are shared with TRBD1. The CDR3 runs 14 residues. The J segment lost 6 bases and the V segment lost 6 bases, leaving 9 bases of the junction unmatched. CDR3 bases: TGTGCCAGCAGAGACTCGGGACAGCGGGATACGCAGTATTTT. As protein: CASRDSGQRDTQYF.

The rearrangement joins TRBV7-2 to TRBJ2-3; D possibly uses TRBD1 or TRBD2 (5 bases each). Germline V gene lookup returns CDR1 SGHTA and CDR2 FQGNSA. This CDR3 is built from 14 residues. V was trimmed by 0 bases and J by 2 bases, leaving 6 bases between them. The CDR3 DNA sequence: TGTGCCAGCAGCTTAGCGGGGGTCACAGATACGCAGTATTTT. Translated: CASSLAGVTDTQYF.

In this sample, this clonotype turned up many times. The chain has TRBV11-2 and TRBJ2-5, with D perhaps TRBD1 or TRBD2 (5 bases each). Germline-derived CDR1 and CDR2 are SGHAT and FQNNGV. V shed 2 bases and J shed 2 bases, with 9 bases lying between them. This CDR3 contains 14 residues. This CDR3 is CASSLSGQQETQYF. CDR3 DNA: TGTGCCAGCAGCTTATCGGGGCAGCAAGAGACCCAGTACTTC.

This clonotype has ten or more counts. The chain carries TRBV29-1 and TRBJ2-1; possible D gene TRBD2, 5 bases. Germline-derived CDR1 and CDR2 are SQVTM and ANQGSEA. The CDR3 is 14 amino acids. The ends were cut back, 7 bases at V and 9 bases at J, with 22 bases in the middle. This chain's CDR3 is CSGLTTSGRIEQFF. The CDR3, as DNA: TGCAGCGGCCTAACTACTAGTGGTAGGATTGAGCAGTTCTTC.

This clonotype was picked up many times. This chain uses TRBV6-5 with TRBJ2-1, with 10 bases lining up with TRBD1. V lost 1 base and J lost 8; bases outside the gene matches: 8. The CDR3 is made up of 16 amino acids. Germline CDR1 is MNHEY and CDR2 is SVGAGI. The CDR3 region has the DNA TGTGCCAGCAGTTACTTGGGGACAGGGGACAGCGATGAGCAGTTCTTC. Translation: CASSYLGTGDSDEQFF.

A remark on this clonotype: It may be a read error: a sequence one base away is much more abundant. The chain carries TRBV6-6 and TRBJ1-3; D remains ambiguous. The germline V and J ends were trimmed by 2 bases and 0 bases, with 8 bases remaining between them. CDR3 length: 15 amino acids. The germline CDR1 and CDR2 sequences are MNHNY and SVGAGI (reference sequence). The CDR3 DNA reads TGTGCCAGCAGTTACGAGGTTTACTCTGGAAACACCATATATTTT. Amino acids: CASSYEVYSGNTIYF.

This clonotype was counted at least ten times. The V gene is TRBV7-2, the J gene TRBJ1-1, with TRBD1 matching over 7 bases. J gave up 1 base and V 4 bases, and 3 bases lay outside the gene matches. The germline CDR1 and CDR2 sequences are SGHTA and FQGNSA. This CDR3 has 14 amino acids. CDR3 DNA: TGTGCCAGCAGCTGGGGACAGTCGAACACTGAAGCTTTCTTT. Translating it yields CASSWGQSNTEAFF.

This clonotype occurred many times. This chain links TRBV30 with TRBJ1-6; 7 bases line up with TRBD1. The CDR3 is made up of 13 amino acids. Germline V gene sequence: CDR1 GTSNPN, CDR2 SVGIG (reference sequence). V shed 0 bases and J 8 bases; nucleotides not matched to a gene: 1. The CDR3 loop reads CAWSVDRDSPLHF. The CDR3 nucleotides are TGTGCCTGGAGTGTTGACAGGGATTCACCCCTCCACTTT.

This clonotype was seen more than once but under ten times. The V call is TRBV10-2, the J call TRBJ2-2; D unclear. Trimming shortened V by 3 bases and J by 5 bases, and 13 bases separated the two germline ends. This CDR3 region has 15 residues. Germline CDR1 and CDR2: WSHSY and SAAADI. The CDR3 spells CASSEKLIGTGELFF. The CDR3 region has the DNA TGCGCCAGCAGTGAAAAATTAATAGGTACCGGGGAGCTGTTTTTT.

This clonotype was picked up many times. CDR3 DNA sequence: TGCAGTGCTAGAGGGGACACTACCTACGAGCAGTACTTC. It translates to CSARGDTTYEQYF. The chain uses TRBV20-1 and TRBJ2-7; tentative D call: TRBD1 (6 bases). The V and J ends lost 1 base and 2 bases respectively, with 9 bases between them. The CDR3 runs to 13 residues. Germline V gene lookup returns CDR1 DFQATT and CDR2 SNEGSKA (reference sequence).

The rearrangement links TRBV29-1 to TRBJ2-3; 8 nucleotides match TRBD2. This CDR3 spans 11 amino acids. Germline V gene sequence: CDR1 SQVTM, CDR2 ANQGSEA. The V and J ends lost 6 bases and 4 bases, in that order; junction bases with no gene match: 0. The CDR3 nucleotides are TGCAGCGTGGGACTAGCAGATACGCAGTATTTT. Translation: CSVGLADTQYF.

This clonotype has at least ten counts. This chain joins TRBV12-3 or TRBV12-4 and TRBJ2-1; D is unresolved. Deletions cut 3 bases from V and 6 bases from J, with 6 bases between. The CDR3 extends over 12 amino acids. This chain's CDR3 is CASSLVLNEQFF. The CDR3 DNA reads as TGTGCCAGCAGTTTGGTACTCAATGAGCAGTTCTTC.

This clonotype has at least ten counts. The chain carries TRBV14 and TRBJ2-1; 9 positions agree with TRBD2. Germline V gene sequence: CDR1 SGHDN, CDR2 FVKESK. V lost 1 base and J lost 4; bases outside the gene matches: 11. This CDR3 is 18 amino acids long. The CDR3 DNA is TGTGCCAGCAGCCAAGGAGGGGCCGGACTAGCGCCGTACAATGAGCAGTTCTTC. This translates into CASSQGGAGLAPYNEQFF.

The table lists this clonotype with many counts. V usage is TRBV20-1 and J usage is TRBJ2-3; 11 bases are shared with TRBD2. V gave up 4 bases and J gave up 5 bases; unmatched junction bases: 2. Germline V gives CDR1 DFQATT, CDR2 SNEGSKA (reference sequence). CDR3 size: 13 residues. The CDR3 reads CSANLAGGDTQYF. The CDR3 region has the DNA TGCAGTGCTAACCTAGCGGGAGGAGATACGCAGTATTTT.

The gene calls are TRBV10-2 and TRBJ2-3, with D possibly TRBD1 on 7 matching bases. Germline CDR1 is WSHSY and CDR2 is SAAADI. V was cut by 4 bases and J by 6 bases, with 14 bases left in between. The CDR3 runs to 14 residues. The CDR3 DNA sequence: TGCGCCAGCAGTGTATGGCCAGGGGGGGATACGCAGTATTTT. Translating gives CASSVWPGGDTQYF.

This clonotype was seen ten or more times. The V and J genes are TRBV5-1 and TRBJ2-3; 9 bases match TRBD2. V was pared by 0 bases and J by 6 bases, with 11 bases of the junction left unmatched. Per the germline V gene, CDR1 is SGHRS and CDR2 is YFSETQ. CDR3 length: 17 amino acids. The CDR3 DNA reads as TGCGCCAGCAGCTTGGCTGGCGGGAGGGCCCTCGGGGATACGCAGTATTTT. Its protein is CASSLAGGRALGDTQYF.

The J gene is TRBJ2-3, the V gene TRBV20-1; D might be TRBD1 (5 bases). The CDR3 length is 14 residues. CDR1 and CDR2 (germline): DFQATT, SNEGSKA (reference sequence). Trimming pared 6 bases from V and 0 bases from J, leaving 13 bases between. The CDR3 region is CSAPLGASTDTQYF. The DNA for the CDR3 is TGCAGTGCCCCTTTAGGGGCTAGCACAGATACGCAGTATTTT.

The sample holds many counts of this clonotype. This chain's CDR3 is CASSLGGTSNTEAFF. The CDR3 DNA reads TGCGCCAGCAGCTTGGGTGGGACTTCGAACACTGAAGCTTTCTTT. The genes are TRBV5-1 and TRBJ1-1, with a weak D call TRBD1 (5 bases). Trimming removed 0 bases from V and 1 base from J, with 10 bases in between. Germline lookup yields CDR1 SGHRS and CDR2 YFSETQ. The CDR3 contains 15 residues.

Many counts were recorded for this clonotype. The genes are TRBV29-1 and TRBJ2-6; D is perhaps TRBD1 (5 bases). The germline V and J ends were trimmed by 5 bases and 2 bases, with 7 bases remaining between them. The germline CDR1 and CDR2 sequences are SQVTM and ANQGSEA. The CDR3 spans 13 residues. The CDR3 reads CSVPGPGANVLTF. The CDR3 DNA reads TGCAGCGTTCCAGGGCCTGGGGCCAACGTCCTGACTTTC.

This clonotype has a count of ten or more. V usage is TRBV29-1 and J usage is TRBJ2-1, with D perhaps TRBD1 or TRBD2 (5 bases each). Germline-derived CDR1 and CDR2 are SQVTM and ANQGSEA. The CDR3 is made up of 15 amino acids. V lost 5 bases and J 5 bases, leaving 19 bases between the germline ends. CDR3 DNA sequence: TGCAGCGTTTATAAAGGGACCCCGGTGGACAATGAGCAGTTCTTC. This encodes CSVYKGTPVDNEQFF.

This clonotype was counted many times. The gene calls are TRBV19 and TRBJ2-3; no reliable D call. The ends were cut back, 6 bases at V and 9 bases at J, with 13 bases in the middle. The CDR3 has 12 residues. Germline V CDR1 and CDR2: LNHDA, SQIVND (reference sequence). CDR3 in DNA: TGTGCCAGTAGCCACCCGGAGATCACGCAGTATTTT. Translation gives CASSHPEITQYF. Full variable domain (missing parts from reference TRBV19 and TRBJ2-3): DGGITQSPKYLFRKEGQNVTLSCEQNLNHDAMYWYRQDPGQGLRLIYYSQIVNDFQKGDIAEGYSVSREKKESFPLTVTSAQKNPTAFYLCASSHPEITQYFGPGTRLTVL.

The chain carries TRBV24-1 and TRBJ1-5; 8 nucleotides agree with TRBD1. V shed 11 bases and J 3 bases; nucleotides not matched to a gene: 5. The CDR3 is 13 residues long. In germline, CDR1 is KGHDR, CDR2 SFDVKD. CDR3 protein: CASQGAYNQPQHF. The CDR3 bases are TGTGCCAGCCAGGGGGCCTACAATCAGCCCCAGCATTTT.

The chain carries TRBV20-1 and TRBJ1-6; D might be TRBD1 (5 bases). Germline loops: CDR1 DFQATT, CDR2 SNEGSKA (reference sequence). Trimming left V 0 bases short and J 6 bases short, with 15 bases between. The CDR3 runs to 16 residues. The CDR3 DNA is TGCAGTGCTAGAGATATGGGGGTCGGCCGTAATTCACCCCTCCACTTT. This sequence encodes CSARDMGVGRNSPLHF.

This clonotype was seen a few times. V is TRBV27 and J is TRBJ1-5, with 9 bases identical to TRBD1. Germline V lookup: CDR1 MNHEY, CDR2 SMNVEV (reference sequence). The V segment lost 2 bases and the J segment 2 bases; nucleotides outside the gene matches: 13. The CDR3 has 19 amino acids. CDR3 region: CASSLHIGTGKLGNQPQHF. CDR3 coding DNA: TGTGCCAGCAGTTTACACATCGGGACAGGGAAATTAGGCAATCAGCCCCAGCATTTT.

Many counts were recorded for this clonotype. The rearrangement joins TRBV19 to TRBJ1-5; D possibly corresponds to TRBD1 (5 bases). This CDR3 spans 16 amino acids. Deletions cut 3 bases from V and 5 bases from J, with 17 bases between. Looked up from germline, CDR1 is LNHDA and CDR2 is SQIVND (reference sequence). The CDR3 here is CASSIIQGLGDQPQHF. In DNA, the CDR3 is TGTGCCAGTAGTATCATTCAGGGCCTAGGGGATCAGCCCCAGCATTTT.